Below are 2 T cell receptor beta chains sequenced from a single sample in a study of cytomegalovirus exposure and HLA in healthy donors. The PCR ran on 60 Vbeta and 13 Jbeta primers. Produced via immunoSEQ multiplex PCR; TCRdb's table is partial and in-frame only. This table holds about 99,000 clones, approximately 78% found once. Sample: PBMCs. The receptors shown here come from a woman aged 40 to 50 in good health and CMV-seronegative.

This clone has a handful of counts. V and J are TRBV27 and TRBJ2-5; D gene ambiguous. The CDR3 loop spans 13 amino acids. Germline V CDR1 and CDR2: MNHEY, SMNVEV (reference sequence). V gave up 6 bases and J gave up 0 bases, with 8 bases separating them. The CDR3 spells CASSLVYQETQYF. In DNA form, the CDR3 reads TGTGCCAGCAGCCTCGTGTACCAAGAGACCCAGTACTTC.

V gene TRBV7-3 combines with J gene TRBJ2-7, with D perhaps matching TRBD1 (6 bases). CDR3 size: 14 residues. Germline lookup yields CDR1 SGHTA and CDR2 FQGTGA. V was clipped by 4 bases and J by 2 bases, with 12 bases between them. CDR3 sequence (DNA): TGTGCCAGCAGCTCCGACAGGCCTCCCTACGAGCAGTACTTC. Its protein product is CASSSDRPPYEQYF.